The clone carrying this T cell receptor (beta chain) has a count of ten or more. Antigen: not known. There are 16 residues in the CDR3. V lost 1 base and J lost 2, with 15 bases in between. In germline, CDR1 is SGHVS, CDR2 FNYEAQ. The source material, RNA transcripts, was used to amplify TCR beta CDR3 regions. A first-round RT-PCR of the TCR CDR3 used the HTBI primer set. A single record per CDR3 protein comes from TCRdb applying MiXCR to the multiplex PCR reads. The table lists approximately 500,000 distinct CDR3 sequences, about 45% of them singletons. These data are taken from a study of T cells in Graves' hyperthyroidism and ophthalmopathy. Overall study results and limits: The majority of expanded thyroid clonotypes above 0.001 also appeared in blood.

Not enrolled were patients with uncontrolled infection, other autoimmune disease, pregnancy or lactation. The chain employs TRBV7-6 and TRBJ2-7, with a possible D match to TRBD1 (6 bases). This receptor was taken from a woman in her late teens or twenties with Graves' hyperthyroidism. The sample taken for sequencing was peripheral blood or thyroid tissue (not recorded which). CDR3 loop: CASSLVGRGDTYEQYF. CDR3 in DNA: TGTGCCAGCAGCTTAGTGGGCAGGGGAGACACCTACGAGCAGTACTTC.